This T cell receptor (beta chain) came from a study of shared clonotypes between healthy human individuals. Overall study results and limits: Clonotypes which were not shared had lower generation probabilities than clonotypes that all four donors shared.

The CD4+ fraction was divided into a CD45RA+ naive subset and a CD45RA-negative memory subset. With 4 bases removed from V and 5 bases from J, the gap between germline ends came to 9 bases. The germline gives CDR1 ENHRY, CDR2 SYGVKD. The CDR3 is 13 residues long. As to this clone: The antigen is undetermined.

On sorted subsets, replicate PCRs used approximately 190 ng DNA, or 25,000 to 35,000 T cell genomes. The assay was immunoSEQ multiplex PCR, and TCRdb's table has in-frame clones only and misses some. Found here are more than 500,000 clones, roughly 95% of them singletons; the top ten hold about 0.067%. This clonotype was obtained from a woman in her thirties in good health. The sample was naive CD4+ T cells sorted from blood. Noted subset: CD45RA+ positively selected. The V gene is TRBV10-3, the J gene TRBJ2-1, with D perhaps TRBD2 (5 bases). The CDR3 DNA reads as TGTGCCATCAGTGCTACTAGGGACAATGAGCAGTTCTTC. It codes for CAISATRDNEQFF.